Given below is one TCR beta chain in context. What it binds is unknown. This sample is part of a study of cytomegalovirus exposure and HLA in healthy donors. Points from the study as a whole: The study found most TCR sequences rare, yet found some public TCRs in many donors. In vitro checks showed that three CMV-associated chains really do target CMV antigens.

The J segment lost 7 bases and the V segment lost 4 bases, leaving 11 bases of the junction unmatched. Germline CDR1 reads KGHSH; CDR2 reads LQKENI. There are 15 residues in the CDR3. The repertoire was sequenced with immunoSEQ multiplex PCR; TCRdb's copy has only in-frame clones and lacks some. The repertoire includes about 200,000 clones, 65% to 90% of them detected once, and over 10% sits in the top ten. The donors were part of the validation cohort, which consisted of approximately 110 subjects and was separate from the first cohort of 666 subjects. The source of this sequence is a woman aged 25 to 39 in good health and CMV-seropositive. The sequenced sample consisted of PBMCs. The rearrangement joins TRBV18 to TRBJ1-2; 8 bases agree with TRBD1. This CDR3 reads CASSLSIQGDLGYTF. Written as DNA, the CDR3 is TGTGCCAGCTCACTATCTATACAGGGGGACCTTGGCTACACCTTC.